Listed below are T cell receptor beta chains from one sample, sequenced in a study of blood T cell repertoires in COVID-19. Using immunoSEQ multiplex PCR, the repertoire was profiled, and TCRdb retains in-frame clones only, with some absent. The sample yields about 49,000 clones, 75% to 85% seen once. The sequencing sample was made of peripheral blood. The receptors originated from a woman in her fifties or sixties with acute or convalescent COVID-19. Both conserved end residues are part of each CDR3. The order of the fields is V gene, J gene, D gene, clone size, CDR3 DNA, CDR3 protein. The D gene is left open where the match is weak. Some rows have no size entry. The others give once, few or many, or a class for an expanded clone.

>TRBV2|TRBJ2-3|TRBD2|NA
TGTGCCAGCAGTGTACTTACTAGCGGGAGGGCCAGAGATACGCAGTATTTT
CASSVLTSGRARDTQYF
>TRBV2|TRBJ1-2|NA|NA
TGTGCCAGCAGTGAAGCCACAGACTATGGCTACACCTTC
CASSEATDYGYTF
>TRBV10-3|TRBJ1-2|TRBD1|NA
TGTGCCATCAGTTACGGACAGGGTGATGGCTACACCTTC
CAISYGQGDGYTF
>TRBV6-5|TRBJ2-7|NA|NA
TGTGCCAGCAGGCAAGCTGCAGCGGAATTCTACGAGCAGTACTTC
CASRQAAAEFYEQYF
>TRBV18|TRBJ2-7|TRBD2|NA
TGTGCCAGCTCACCGTCAGAGACTAGCGGGGGTCTGGCGCAGTACTTC
CASSPSETSGGLAQYF
>TRBV6-6|TRBJ1-6|NA|NA
TGTGCCAGCAGTCAACAGGAGAAAAATTCACCCCTCCACTTT
CASSQQEKNSPLHF
>TRBV2|TRBJ2-7|NA|NA
TGTGCCAGCTACTCCTGGGCCCTTGGCCATTCCGACATCGGCTCCTACGAGCAGTACTTC
CASYSWALGHSDIGSYEQYF
>TRBV6-5|TRBJ2-1|TRBD2|NA
TGTGCCAGCAGTCAACTAAGCGGGAGTTTCGGTGAGCAGTTCTTC
CASSQLSGSFGEQFF
>TRBV7-8|TRBJ1-1|NA|NA
TGTGCCAGCAGCTTTCACTCCGCTGAAGCTTTCTTT
CASSFHSAEAFF
>TRBV4-2|TRBJ1-5|NA|NA
TGTGCCAGCAGCCAAAGGTTCGGGGGAACCTTAGACAATCAGCCCCAGCATTTT
CASSQRFGGTLDNQPQHF
>TRBV7-2|TRBJ2-7|TRBD2|NA
TGTGCCAGCAGCTCTAGCGGTTATAGCTCCTACGAGCAGTACTTC
CASSSSGYSSYEQYF
>TRBV16|TRBJ2-3|NA|NA
TGTGCCAGCAGCCAAAGCGGACGGGGTCGAGATACGCAGTATTTT
CASSQSGRGRDTQYF
>TRBV11-2|TRBJ1-1|TRBD1|NA
TGTGCCAGCAGCTCACCTCCGGGACAGCTCCTTTTCAACACTGAAGCTTTCTTT
CASSSPPGQLLFNTEAFF
>TRBV10-1|TRBJ1-6|TRBD1|NA
TGCGCCAGCAGTGAGGACAGGGGGCCTAATTCACCCCTCCACTTT
CASSEDRGPNSPLHF
>TRBV6-1|TRBJ1-2|NA|NA
TGTGCCAGCAGTGCCCAACCGACATCAGGGATCTTAAGTGGCTACACCTTC
CASSAQPTSGILSGYTF
>TRBV19|TRBJ2-1|TRBD2|NA
TGTGCCAGTAGCCGAAGCGGGGAATCCTACAATGAGCAGTTCTTC
CASSRSGESYNEQFF
>TRBV29-1|TRBJ2-3|TRBD2|NA
TGCAGCGTTGTGCCCGGACTAGACGGGGATACGCAGTATTTT
CSVVPGLDGDTQYF
>TRBV28|TRBJ1-4|NA|NA
TGTGCCAGCAGGGGAGCAACTAATGAAAAACTGTTTTTT
CASRGATNEKLFF
>TRBV12-3/TRBV12-4|TRBJ1-2|NA|NA
TGTGCCAGCAGTGTTAATAACTATGGCTACACCTTC
CASSVNNYGYTF
>TRBV6-4|TRBJ1-2|NA|NA
TGTGCCAGCAGTGACGGGGGGAACTATGGCTACACCTTC
CASSDGGNYGYTF
>TRBV18|TRBJ1-6|NA|NA
TGTGCCAGCTCACCGTCGAGTGGTTCACCCCTCCACTTT
CASSPSSGSPLHF
>TRBV28|TRBJ2-7|NA|NA
TGTGCCAGCAGTTTATGGGAGCAGGGGTCGTTCTACGAGCAGTACTTC
CASSLWEQGSFYEQYF
>TRBV12-3/TRBV12-4|TRBJ2-7|NA|few
TGTGCCAGCAGATATTCAACCGGGACACCTCCATACTTC
CASRYSTGTPPYF
>TRBV29-1|TRBJ1-2|NA|NA
TGCAGCGTTGACCTGACAGAAAGCTATGGCTACACCTTC
CSVDLTESYGYTF
>TRBV30|TRBJ1-4|TRBD1|NA
TGTGCCTGGTCGGAGGGGACAGGAGATTCAACTAATGAAAAACTGTTTTTT
CAWSEGTGDSTNEKLFF
>TRBV4-2|TRBJ1-5|TRBD1|few
TGTGCCAGCAGCCAGGACTCGGACAGGGCTCAGCCCCAGCATTTT
CASSQDSDRAQPQHF
>TRBV2|TRBJ2-7|NA|NA
TGTGCCAGCAGTGCGTCTGTTTCGGGACATGTAAACGAGCAGTACTTC
CASSASVSGHVNEQYF
>TRBV19|TRBJ2-3|TRBD2|NA
TGTGCCAGTATGGGTGTAGCGGGGGGCACAGATACGCAGTATTTT
CASMGVAGGTDTQYF
>TRBV19|TRBJ1-2|TRBD1|NA
TGTGCCAGTAGTGGGACAGGGACGCATGGCTACACCTTC
CASSGTGTHGYTF
>TRBV24-1|TRBJ1-1|NA|once
TGTGCCACCAGTGGTTCTGGCTTGACTGAAGCTTTCTTT
CATSGSGLTEAFF
>TRBV25-1|TRBJ1-4|NA|NA
TGTGCCAGCGGCCCGGCCGGGGTCACTAATGAAAAACTGTTTTTT
CASGPAGVTNEKLFF
>TRBV25-1|TRBJ2-7|TRBD1|NA
TGTGCCAGCAGTGAATTTGGGACAGGCTCCTACGAGCAGTACTTC
CASSEFGTGSYEQYF